This T cell receptor (beta chain) was captured in a study of cytomegalovirus exposure and HLA in healthy donors. Overall study context: From HLA-typed donors, an early data release held approximately 85 million unique TCRs. The study's findings and limits: Most TCR sequences proved rare, with some public TCRs found in many donors. Analysis was performed later, and it showed HLA-associated TCR beta chains to be more clonally expanded than equally common others.

Germline V CDR1 and CDR2: SGHTA, FQGNSA. This CDR3 is 16 amino acids long. The ends lost 7 bases at V and 2 bases at J; junction bases unmatched: 13. PCR was performed using 60 Vbeta and 13 Jbeta primers. The table came from immunoSEQ multiplex PCR; TCRdb's copy has only in-frame clones and leaves some out. The repertoire includes around 150,000 clones, less than 85% of them detected once, and over 1.5% sits in the top ten. Healthy bone marrow donors made up the cohort. A word on this clone: Its specificity is unknown.

The chain employs TRBV7-2 and TRBJ1-2, with 7 bases fitting TRBD1. This TCR was recovered from a man aged 35 to 55 in good health and CMV-seronegative. Sequencing was performed on PBMCs. Here the CDR3 reads CASTPHTLQGNYGYTF. CDR3 bases: TGTGCCAGCACCCCACATACGCTACAGGGGAACTATGGCTACACCTTC.